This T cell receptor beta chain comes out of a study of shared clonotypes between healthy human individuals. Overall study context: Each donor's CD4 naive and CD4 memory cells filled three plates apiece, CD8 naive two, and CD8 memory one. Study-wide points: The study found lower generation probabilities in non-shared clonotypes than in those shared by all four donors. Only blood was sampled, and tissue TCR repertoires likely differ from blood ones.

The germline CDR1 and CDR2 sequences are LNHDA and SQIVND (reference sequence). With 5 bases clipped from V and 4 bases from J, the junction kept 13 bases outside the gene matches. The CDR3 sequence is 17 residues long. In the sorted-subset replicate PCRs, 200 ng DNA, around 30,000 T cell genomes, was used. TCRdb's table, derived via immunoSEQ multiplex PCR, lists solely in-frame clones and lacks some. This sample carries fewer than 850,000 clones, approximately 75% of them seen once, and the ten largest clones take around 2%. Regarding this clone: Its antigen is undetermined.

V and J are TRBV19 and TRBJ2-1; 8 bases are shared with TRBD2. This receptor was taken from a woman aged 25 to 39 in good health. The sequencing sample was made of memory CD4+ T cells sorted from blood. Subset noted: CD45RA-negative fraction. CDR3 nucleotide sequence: TGTGCCAGTAGTCCCACGATAGCGGGATCTAGGTACAATGAGCAGTTCTTC. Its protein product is CASSPTIAGSRYNEQFF.